This T cell receptor (beta chain) was documented in a study of early T cells in non-severe SARS-CoV-2 infection. This clonotype was seen at least ten times. The ends lost 8 bases at V and 2 bases at J; junction bases unmatched: 18. The CDR3 is made up of 17 amino acids. From germline, CDR1 is MNHEY and CDR2 SVGEGT. Using its own MiXCR run on the 5' RACE reads, TCRdb lists one record per CDR3 protein. This sample yields about 35,000 distinct CDR3 sequences, of which approximately 7.2% are seen a single time; over 10% belongs to the top ten. Sequenced material: whole blood, taken at baseline. This chain connects TRBV6-2 or TRBV6-3 to TRBJ2-7; 7 bases fit TRBD2. This receptor was taken from an adult who was a healthcare worker with PCR-confirmed SARS-CoV-2 infection or an uninfected control (not recorded which). The DNA for the CDR3 is TGTGCCAGCTCCCAATCGCCCCGAGCGGGGTTCACCTACGAGCAGTACTTC. Translated: CASSQSPRAGFTYEQYF.